Below are 26 T cell receptor beta chains sequenced from a single sample in a study of cytomegalovirus exposure and HLA in healthy donors (dated by TCRdb to the late 2010s). The library was generated by the immunoSEQ multiplex PCR assay. A mixture of 60 forward primers for TCR Vbeta segments and 13 reverse primers for TCR Jbeta segments was used in the multiplex PCR. TCRdb obtained this table from immuneACCESS and retained in-frame rearrangements with V and J assigned. These tables miss some clones; where compared with another copy, unresolved V genes account for less than half of the shortfall, and the remainder is unexplained. The sample contains roughly 110,000 clones, about 74% of them found a single time. In total, the top ten clones hold 12% to 15% of the sample. Sequenced: PBMCs. The origin of the receptors is a middle-aged woman in good health and CMV-seropositive.

The V call is TRBV23-1, the J call TRBJ1-5; TRBD1 is a possible D gene (5 bases). TRBV23-1 is marked as an open reading frame, function uncertain. The V end lost 7 bases, the J end lost 0 bases, and 13 bases lay between the germline ends. The CDR3 has 15 residues. The DNA for the CDR3 is TGCGCCAGCATTACAGGACCCTATAGCAATCAGCCCCAGCATTTT. Its translation is CASITGPYSNQPQHF.

This chain joins TRBV30 and TRBJ1-2, with D perhaps TRBD1 (5 bases). The CDR3 length is 13 residues. Per the germline V gene, CDR1 is GTSNPN and CDR2 is SVGIG (reference sequence). Trimming left V 5 bases short and J 5 bases short, with 15 bases between. The CDR3 region is CAWADSGAYGYTF. The DNA for the CDR3 is TGTGCCTGGGCAGACAGTGGCGCGTATGGCTACACCTTC. Full variable domain (outside the CDR3, taken from reference TRBV30 and TRBJ1-2): SQTIHQWPATLVQPVGSPLSLECTVEGTSNPNLYWYRQAAGRGLQLLFYSVGIGQISSEVPQNLSASRPQDRQFILSSKKLLLSDSGFYLCAWADSGAYGYTFGSGTRLTVV.

The chain combines TRBV7-9 with TRBJ2-7; 8 nucleotides match TRBD1. Germline V CDR1 and CDR2: SEHNR, FQNEAQ (reference sequence). V lost 4 bases, J lost 5 bases, and 7 bases stayed unmatched. The CDR3 totals 14 residues. CDR3 sequence: CASSSYDRGDEQYF. DNA of the CDR3: TGTGCCAGCAGCTCATATGACAGGGGCGACGAGCAGTACTTC.

The chain carries TRBV2 and TRBJ2-5; D is perhaps TRBD2 (5 bases). The length of the CDR3 is 12 residues. Trimming took off 8 bases at V and 3 bases at J, with 10 bases between the two ends. Germline CDR1 reads SNHLY; CDR2 reads FYNNEI. Here the CDR3 DNA reads TGTGCCAGCGGTTGGGGAGAAGAGACCCAGTACTTC. It is translated as CASGWGEETQYF.

The chain joins TRBV19 to TRBJ1-1, with 9 bases fitting TRBD1. The CDR3 totals 12 residues. Germline V gene sequence: CDR1 LNHDA, CDR2 SQIVND (reference sequence). Trimming took 5 bases from V and 12 from J; bases not matched to a gene: 7. The CDR3 loop is CASSFRDRDPFF. The DNA for the CDR3 is TGTGCCAGTAGTTTCCGGGACAGGGACCCTTTCTTT.

This chain uses TRBV5-1 with TRBJ2-3, with 8 nucleotides matching TRBD2. With V trimmed by 4 bases and J by 3 bases, 4 bases remained unmatched. The CDR3 runs to 14 residues. The V gene's germline CDR1 is SGHRS and CDR2 YFSETQ. CDR3: CASSRGGPTDTQYF. CDR3 nucleotides: TGCGCCAGCAGCCGGGGGGGCCCGACAGATACGCAGTATTTT.

The chain couples TRBV2 to TRBJ2-5, with D maybe TRBD1 (5 bases). This CDR3 is 17 amino acids long. The germline V and J ends were trimmed by 6 bases and 6 bases, with 26 bases remaining between them. Germline CDR1 is SNHLY and CDR2 is FYNNEI. CDR3 protein: CASSPEILQGLGKTQYF. The CDR3 DNA reads as TGTGCCAGCAGCCCCGAAATACTCCAGGGATTGGGAAAGACCCAGTACTTC.

The chain links TRBV7-2 to TRBJ1-2; perhaps TRBD1 as D (5 bases). Germline V gene lookup returns CDR1 SGHTA and CDR2 FQGNSA. This CDR3 region has 12 residues. The V end was cut by 2 bases, the J end by 8 bases, with 9 bases between. The CDR3 nucleotides are TGTGCCAGCAGCTTAATGCGGGACGGCTACACCTTC. Amino acid sequence: CASSLMRDGYTF.

In this sample, this clone turned up a few times. This sequence joins TRBV5-4 and TRBJ2-5, with 8 positions matching TRBD2. Germline V CDR1 and CDR2: SGHNT, YYREEE (reference sequence). The CDR3 is 15 amino acids. V lost 4 bases, J lost 5 bases, and 10 bases stayed unmatched. In nucleotides, the CDR3 is TGTGCCAGCAGCAGCGGGACTAGTAGTAGCGAGACCCAGTACTTC. Protein: CASSSGTSSSETQYF.

This clone was seen only once. The chain joins TRBV29-1 to TRBJ2-1; TRBD1 matches at 8 bases. This CDR3 has 14 amino acids. Germline lookup yields CDR1 SQVTM and CDR2 ANQGSEA. V lost 1 base and J lost 2; bases outside the gene matches: 1. Written as DNA, the CDR3 is TGCAGCGTTGAAGGACAGGGGACCTACAATGAGCAGTTCTTC. Translation gives CSVEGQGTYNEQFF.

V usage is TRBV9 and J usage is TRBJ2-7; 10 nucleotides line up with TRBD2. This CDR3 contains 14 residues. The germline CDR1 and CDR2 sequences are SGDLS and YYNGEE. V lost 4 bases to trimming and J lost 3 bases; unmatched junction nucleotides: 4. The CDR3 sequence is CASSPSGGDYEQYF. DNA of the CDR3: TGTGCCAGCAGCCCGAGCGGGGGGGACTACGAGCAGTACTTC.

This clone was recorded a few times. The V call is TRBV28, the J call TRBJ1-5; possible D gene TRBD1, 5 bases. The germline V and J ends were trimmed by 3 bases and 2 bases, with 23 bases remaining between them. CDR3 length: 19 residues. Germline V gene lookup returns CDR1 MDHEN and CDR2 SYDVKM. The CDR3 bases are TGTGCCAGCAGTTTTTTGGTCTTTTCGGGGGATAGGGGCAATCAGCCCCAGCATTTT. Translating it yields CASSFLVFSGDRGNQPQHF.

This clone was seen more than once but under ten times. The V gene is TRBV10-1, the J gene TRBJ2-3, with 7 bases that match TRBD1. After removal of 6 bases from V and 2 bases from J, the junction contained 5 bases not matched to a gene. Germline V gives CDR1 WNHNN, CDR2 SYGVQD (reference sequence). This CDR3 has 14 residues. The CDR3 nucleotides read TGCGCCAGCAGCGACGGGACAGACACAGATACGCAGTATTTT. It specifies CASSDGTDTDTQYF.

This chain uses TRBV2 with TRBJ1-1; the D is unclear. The germline V and J ends were trimmed by 8 bases and 4 bases, with 14 bases remaining between them. The germline CDR1 and CDR2 sequences are SNHLY and FYNNEI. This CDR3 has 13 amino acids. The CDR3 loop reads CASVREGGTEAFF. CDR3 sequence (DNA): TGTGCCAGCGTACGGGAAGGAGGCACTGAAGCTTTCTTT.

The chain uses TRBV7-9 and TRBJ2-5; 11 bases are a match to TRBD1. Unmatched junction bases numbered 7, after V lost 5 bases and J lost 5 bases. The CDR3 covers 15 residues. Germline lookup yields CDR1 SEHNR and CDR2 FQNEAQ (reference sequence). CDR3 nucleotides: TGTGCCAGCAGCCCGTCGTGGACAGGGGGCGAGACCCAGTACTTC. Encoded protein: CASSPSWTGGETQYF.

This chain joins TRBV5-5 and TRBJ2-5; D is perhaps TRBD1 (7 bases). CDR1 and CDR2 from the germline V gene are SGHKS and YYEKEE (reference sequence). Trimming took off 1 base at V and 4 bases at J, with 17 bases between the two ends. The CDR3 runs 16 residues. CDR3 coding DNA: TGTGCCAGCAGCTTGAGGGCAGGGGGGTCTGGAGAGACCCAGTACTTC. Protein sequence: CASSLRAGGSGETQYF.

V and J are TRBV30 and TRBJ2-1; no clear D gene. V was shortened by 4 bases and J by 8 bases, with 12 bases between the two germline ends. In germline, CDR1 is GTSNPN, CDR2 SVGIG (reference sequence). The CDR3 totals 12 residues. This chain's CDR3 is CAWNRYEDEQFF. The CDR3 bases are TGTGCCTGGAACCGGTACGAGGATGAGCAGTTCTTC.

The J gene is TRBJ1-2, the V gene TRBV6-5; D is unclear. The CDR3 loop spans 15 amino acids. V lost 0 bases to trimming and J lost 5 bases, with 13 bases between them. Germline CDR1 is MNHEY and CDR2 is SVGAGI. The CDR3 DNA reads as TGTGCCAGCAGTTACTCCCTTGCGGGAGGGTATGGCTACACCTTC. Translated: CASSYSLAGGYGYTF.

The rearrangement uses TRBV5-4 and TRBJ1-6; 9 bases line up with TRBD1. Germline assignment: CDR1 SGHNT and CDR2 YYREEE (reference sequence). V dropped 3 bases and J dropped 10; count of bases not matched to a gene: 8. This CDR3 spans 15 amino acids. The CDR3 DNA follows: TGTGCCAGCAGCTACCGGGACAGGGACAACTCACCCCTCCACTTT. It translates to CASSYRDRDNSPLHF.

CDR3 DNA sequence: TGTGCCAGCAGATTACAGGGGTCAGATACGCAGTATTTT. It yields the protein CASRLQGSDTQYF. V usage is TRBV28 and J usage is TRBJ2-3, with 7 bases lining up with TRBD1. Germline lookup yields CDR1 MDHEN and CDR2 SYDVKM. The CDR3 extends over 13 amino acids. Trimming removed 6 bases from V and 4 bases from J; junction bases left unmatched: 4.

The rearrangement uses TRBV6-5 and TRBJ1-2; 10 bases map to TRBD1. CDR3 length: 15 residues. V lost 2 bases to trimming and J lost 4 bases; unmatched junction nucleotides: 4. Germline V gene lookup returns CDR1 MNHEY and CDR2 SVGAGI. This CDR3 is CASSYDRGRIYGYTF. In DNA form, the CDR3 reads TGTGCCAGCAGTTACGACAGGGGGCGAATCTATGGCTACACCTTC.

The genes are TRBV2 and TRBJ1-4; no reliable D call. CDR1 and CDR2 (germline): SNHLY, FYNNEI. V lost 3 bases, J lost 1 base, and 9 bases lay in between. The CDR3 consists of 15 residues. CDR3 amino acids: CASSESTGTNEKLFF. The DNA of the CDR3 is TGTGCCAGCAGTGAGAGCACGGGAACTAATGAAAAACTGTTTTTT.

The chain combines TRBV5-5 with TRBJ2-3; a possible D gene is TRBD1 (6 bases). The germline CDR1 and CDR2 sequences are SGHKS and YYEKEE (reference sequence). V was trimmed by 2 bases and J by 5 bases, leaving 9 bases between them. The CDR3 loop spans 13 amino acids. CDR3 amino acids: CASSLQGGDTQYF. The CDR3 coding sequence is TGTGCCAGCAGCTTACAAGGGGGAGATACGCAGTATTTT.

The chain carries TRBV29-1 and TRBJ2-5; D is possibly TRBD2 (6 bases). Germline V gene lookup returns CDR1 SQVTM and CDR2 ANQGSEA. V was shortened by 7 bases and J by 4 bases, with 16 bases between the two germline ends. This CDR3 is 13 amino acids long. The CDR3 is CSDLRGPAETQYF. The CDR3 region has the DNA TGCAGCGATTTGCGGGGACCCGCAGAGACCCAGTACTTC.

The gene calls are TRBV19 and TRBJ1-2; 12 bases align to TRBD1. V lost 5 bases to trimming and J lost 8 bases; unmatched junction nucleotides: 9. This CDR3 spans 15 amino acids. Per the germline V gene, CDR1 is LNHDA and CDR2 is SQIVND (reference sequence). CDR3 sequence: CASSPSGTGGSGYTF. CDR3 DNA sequence: TGTGCCAGTAGTCCTAGTGGGACAGGGGGCTCCGGCTACACCTTC.

The V and J genes are TRBV29-1 and TRBJ1-1; unclear D gene. Germline V CDR1 and CDR2: SQVTM, ANQGSEA. CDR3 size: 8 residues. Trimming removed 3 bases at V and 13 bases at J, with 6 bases between. CDR3 coding DNA: TGCAGCGTTGACGAGGATTTCTTT. It yields the protein CSVDEDFF.